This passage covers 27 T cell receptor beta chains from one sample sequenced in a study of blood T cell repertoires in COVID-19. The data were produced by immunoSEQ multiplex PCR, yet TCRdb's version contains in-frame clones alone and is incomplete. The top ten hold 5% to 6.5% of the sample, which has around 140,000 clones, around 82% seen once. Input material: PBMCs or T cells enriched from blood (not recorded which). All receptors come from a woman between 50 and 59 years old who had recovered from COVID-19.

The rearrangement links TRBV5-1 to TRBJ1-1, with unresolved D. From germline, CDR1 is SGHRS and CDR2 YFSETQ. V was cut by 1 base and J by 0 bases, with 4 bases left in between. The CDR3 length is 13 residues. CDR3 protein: CASSLIMNTEAFF. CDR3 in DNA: TGCGCCAGCAGCTTGATTATGAACACTGAAGCTTTCTTT.

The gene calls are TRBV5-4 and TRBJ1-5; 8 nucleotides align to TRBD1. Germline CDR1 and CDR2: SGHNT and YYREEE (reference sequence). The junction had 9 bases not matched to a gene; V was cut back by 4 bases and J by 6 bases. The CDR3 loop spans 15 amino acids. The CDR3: CASSTGGALPQPQHF. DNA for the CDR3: TGTGCCAGCAGCACAGGGGGTGCCCTCCCTCAGCCCCAGCATTTT.

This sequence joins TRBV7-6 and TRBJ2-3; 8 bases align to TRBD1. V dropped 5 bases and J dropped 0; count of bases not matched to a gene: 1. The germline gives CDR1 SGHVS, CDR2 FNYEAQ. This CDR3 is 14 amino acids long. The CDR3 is CASSPGGSTDTQYF. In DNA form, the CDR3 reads TGTGCCAGCAGCCCAGGGGGCAGCACAGATACGCAGTATTTT.

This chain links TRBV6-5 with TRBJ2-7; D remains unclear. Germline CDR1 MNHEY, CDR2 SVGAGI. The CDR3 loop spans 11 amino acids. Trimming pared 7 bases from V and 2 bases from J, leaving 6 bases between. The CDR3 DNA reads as TGTGCCAGCACACTCACCTACGAGCAGTACTTC. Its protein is CASTLTYEQYF.

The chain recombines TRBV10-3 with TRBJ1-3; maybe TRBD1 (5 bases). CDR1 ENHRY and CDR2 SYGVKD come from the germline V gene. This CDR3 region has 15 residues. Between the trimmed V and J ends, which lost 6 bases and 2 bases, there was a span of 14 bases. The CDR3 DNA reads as TGTGCCATCAGCGATTTGCAGGGCGCTGGAAACACCATATATTTT. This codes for CAISDLQGAGNTIYF.

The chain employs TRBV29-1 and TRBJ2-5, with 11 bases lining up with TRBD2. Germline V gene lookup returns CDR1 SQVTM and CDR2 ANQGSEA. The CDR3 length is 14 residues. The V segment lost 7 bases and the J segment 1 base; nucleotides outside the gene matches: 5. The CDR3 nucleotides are TGCAGCGGCCGACTAGCGGGGCTCCAAGAGACCCAGTACTTC. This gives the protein CSGRLAGLQETQYF.

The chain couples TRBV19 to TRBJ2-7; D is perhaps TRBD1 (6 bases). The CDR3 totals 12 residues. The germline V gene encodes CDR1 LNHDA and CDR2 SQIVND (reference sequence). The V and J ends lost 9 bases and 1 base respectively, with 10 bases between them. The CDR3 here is CARDSKSYEQYF. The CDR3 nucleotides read TGTGCCAGGGACAGCAAATCCTACGAGCAGTACTTC.

CDR3 protein: CSVQDRSAEAFF. The CDR3 DNA reads TGCAGCGTCCAGGACAGGAGCGCTGAAGCTTTCTTT. The rearrangement links TRBV29-1 to TRBJ1-1, with TRBD1 matching 7 bases. This CDR3 spans 12 amino acids. Germline loops: CDR1 SQVTM, CDR2 ANQGSEA. Trimming at V came to 6 bases and at J to 6 bases, leaving 7 bases not matched to a gene.

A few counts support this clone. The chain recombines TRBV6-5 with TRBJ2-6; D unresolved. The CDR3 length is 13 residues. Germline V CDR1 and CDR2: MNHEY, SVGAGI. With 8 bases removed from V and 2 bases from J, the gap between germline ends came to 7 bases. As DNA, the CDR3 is TGTGCCAGCCCCCCTCCTGGGGCCAACGTCCTGACTTTC. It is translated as CASPPPGANVLTF.

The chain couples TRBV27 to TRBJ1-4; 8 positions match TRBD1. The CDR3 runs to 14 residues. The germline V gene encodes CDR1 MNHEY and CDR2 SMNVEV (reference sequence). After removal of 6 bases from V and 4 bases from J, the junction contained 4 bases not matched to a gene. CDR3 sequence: CASRGDRGNEKLFF. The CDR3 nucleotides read TGTGCCAGCAGGGGAGACAGGGGTAATGAAAAACTGTTTTTT.

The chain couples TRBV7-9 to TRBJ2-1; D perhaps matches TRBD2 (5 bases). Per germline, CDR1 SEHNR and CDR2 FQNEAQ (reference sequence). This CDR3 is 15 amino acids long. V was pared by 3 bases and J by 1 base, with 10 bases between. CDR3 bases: TGTGCCAGCAGCTTCCGGGATCCGTCCTACAATGAGCAGTTCTTC. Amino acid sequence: CASSFRDPSYNEQFF.

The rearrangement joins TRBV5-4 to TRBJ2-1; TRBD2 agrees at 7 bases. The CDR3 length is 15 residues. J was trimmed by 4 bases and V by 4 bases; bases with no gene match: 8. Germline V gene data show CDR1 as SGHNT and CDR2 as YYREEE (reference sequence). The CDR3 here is CASSAPSGVYNEQFF. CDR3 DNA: TGTGCCAGCAGCGCCCCAAGCGGGGTATACAATGAGCAGTTCTTC.

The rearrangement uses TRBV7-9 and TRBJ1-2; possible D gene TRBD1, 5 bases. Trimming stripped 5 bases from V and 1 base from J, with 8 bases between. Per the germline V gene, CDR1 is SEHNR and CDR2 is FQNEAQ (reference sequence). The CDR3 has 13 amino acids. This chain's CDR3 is CASSPDSNYGYTF. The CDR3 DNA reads TGTGCCAGCAGCCCCGACAGTAACTATGGCTACACCTTC.

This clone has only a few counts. The CDR3 nucleotides are TGTGCCAGCAGCCAAGGACCCCTAGCGGGGGGGACCGAGCAGTACTTC. Translating gives CASSQGPLAGGTEQYF. The chain carries TRBV3-1 (or the pseudogene TRBV3-2) and TRBJ2-7; 12 bases map to TRBD2. CDR1 LGHDT and CDR2 YNNKEL come from the germline V gene (reference sequence). V lost 1 base to trimming and J lost 6 bases; unmatched junction nucleotides: 7. The length of the CDR3 is 16 residues.

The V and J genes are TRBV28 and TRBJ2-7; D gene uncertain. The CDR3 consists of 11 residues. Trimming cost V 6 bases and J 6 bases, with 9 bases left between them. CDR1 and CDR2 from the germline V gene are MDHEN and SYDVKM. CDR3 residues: CASRTRIEQYF. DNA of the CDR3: TGTGCCAGCAGGACGAGGATCGAGCAGTACTTC.

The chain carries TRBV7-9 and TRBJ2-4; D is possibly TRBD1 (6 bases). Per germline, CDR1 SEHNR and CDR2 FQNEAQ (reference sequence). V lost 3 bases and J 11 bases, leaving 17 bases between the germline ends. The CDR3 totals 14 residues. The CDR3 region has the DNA TGTGCCAGCAGCTTGGGCTGGACAGTCGGCGTTCAGTACTTC. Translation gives CASSLGWTVGVQYF.

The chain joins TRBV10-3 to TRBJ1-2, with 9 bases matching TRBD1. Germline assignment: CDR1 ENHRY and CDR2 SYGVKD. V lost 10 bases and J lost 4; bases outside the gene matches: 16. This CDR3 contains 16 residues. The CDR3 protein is CATAGTGPGWGYGYTF. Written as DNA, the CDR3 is TGTGCCACCGCCGGGACAGGGCCGGGTTGGGGCTATGGCTACACCTTC.

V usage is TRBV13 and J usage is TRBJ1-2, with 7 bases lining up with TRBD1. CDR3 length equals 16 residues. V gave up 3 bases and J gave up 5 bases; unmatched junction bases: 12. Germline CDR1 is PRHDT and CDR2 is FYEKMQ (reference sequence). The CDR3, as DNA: TGTGCCAGCAGCTTTAAGCTACTGGGACAGCTGTATGGCTACACCTTC. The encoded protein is CASSFKLLGQLYGYTF. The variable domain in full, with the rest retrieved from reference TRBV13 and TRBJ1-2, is AAGVIQSPRHLIKEKRETATLKCYPIPRHDTVYWYQQGPGQDPQFLISFYEKMQSDKGSIPDRFSAQQFSDYHSELNMSSLELGDSALYFCASSFKLLGQLYGYTFGSGTRLTVV.

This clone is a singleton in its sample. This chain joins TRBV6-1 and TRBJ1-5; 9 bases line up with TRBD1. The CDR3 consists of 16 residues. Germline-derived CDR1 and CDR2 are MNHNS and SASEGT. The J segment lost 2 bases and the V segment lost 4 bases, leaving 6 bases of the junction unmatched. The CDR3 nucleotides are TGTGCCAGCAGTGGGGGACAGGGTATACGCAATCAGCCCCAGCATTTT. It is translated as CASSGGQGIRNQPQHF.

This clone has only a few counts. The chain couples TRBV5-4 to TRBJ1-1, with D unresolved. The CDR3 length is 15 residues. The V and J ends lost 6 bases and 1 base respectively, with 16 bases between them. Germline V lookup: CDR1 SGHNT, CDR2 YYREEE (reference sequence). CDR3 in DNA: TGTGCCAGCAACTTAGGTCCGACTGAGAACACTGAAGCTTTCTTT. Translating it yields CASNLGPTENTEAFF.

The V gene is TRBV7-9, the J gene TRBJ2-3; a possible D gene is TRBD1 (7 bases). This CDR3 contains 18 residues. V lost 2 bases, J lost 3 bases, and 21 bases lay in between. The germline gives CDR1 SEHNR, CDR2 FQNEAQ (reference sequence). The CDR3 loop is CASSLLRRQGGGTDTQYF. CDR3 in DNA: TGTGCCAGCAGCTTATTACGACGACAGGGAGGAGGAACAGATACGCAGTATTTT.

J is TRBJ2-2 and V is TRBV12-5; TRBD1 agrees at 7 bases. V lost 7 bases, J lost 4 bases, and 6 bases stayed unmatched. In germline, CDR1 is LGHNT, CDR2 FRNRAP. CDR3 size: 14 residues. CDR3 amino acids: CASALGQSTGELFF. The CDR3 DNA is TGTGCTAGTGCCTTGGGACAGAGCACCGGGGAGCTGTTTTTT.

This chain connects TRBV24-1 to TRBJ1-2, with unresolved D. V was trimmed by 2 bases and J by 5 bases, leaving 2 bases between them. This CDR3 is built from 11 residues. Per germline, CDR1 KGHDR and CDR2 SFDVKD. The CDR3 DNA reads TGTGCCACCAGTGATTCGTATGGCTACACCTTC. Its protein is CATSDSYGYTF.

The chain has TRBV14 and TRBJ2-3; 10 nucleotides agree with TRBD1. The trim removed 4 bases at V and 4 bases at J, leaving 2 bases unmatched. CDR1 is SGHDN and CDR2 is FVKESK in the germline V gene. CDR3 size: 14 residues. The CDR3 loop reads CASSRTGGSDTQYF. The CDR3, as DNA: TGTGCCAGCAGCCGGACAGGGGGGTCAGATACGCAGTATTTT.

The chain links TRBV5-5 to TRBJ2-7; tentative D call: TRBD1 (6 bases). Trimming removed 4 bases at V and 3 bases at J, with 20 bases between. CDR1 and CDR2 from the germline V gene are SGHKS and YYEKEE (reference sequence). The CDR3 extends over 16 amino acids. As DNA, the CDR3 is TGTGCCAGCAGCCTATCAGTGAGGACAGATTTCTACGAGCAGTACTTC. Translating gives CASSLSVRTDFYEQYF.

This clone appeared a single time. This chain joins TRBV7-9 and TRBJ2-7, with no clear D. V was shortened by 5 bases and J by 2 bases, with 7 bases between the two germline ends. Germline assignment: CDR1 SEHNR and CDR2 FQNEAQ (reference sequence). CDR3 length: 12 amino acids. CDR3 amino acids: CASSPETYEQYF. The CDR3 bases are TGTGCCAGCAGCCCAGAAACCTACGAGCAGTACTTC.

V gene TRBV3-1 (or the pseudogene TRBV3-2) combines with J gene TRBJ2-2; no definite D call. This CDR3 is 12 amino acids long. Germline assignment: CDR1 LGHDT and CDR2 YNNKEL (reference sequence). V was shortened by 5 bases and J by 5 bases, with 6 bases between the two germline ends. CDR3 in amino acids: CASSVSTGELFF. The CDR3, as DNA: TGTGCCAGCAGCGTTTCTACCGGGGAGCTGTTTTTT.